The 19 T cell receptor beta chains below come from one sample, sequenced in a study of blood T cell repertoires in COVID-19. This table comes from immunoSEQ multiplex PCR, and its TCRdb copy is limited to in-frame clones, with some not included. This sample has about 83,000 clones, with 80% to 90% found just once. The specimen sequenced was peripheral blood. The receptors stem from a woman of 80 years or more with acute or convalescent COVID-19.

The CDR3 DNA reads TGTGCCATCAATAGGAGCTATGGCTACACCTTC. This gives the protein CAINRSYGYTF. The chain employs TRBV12-3 or TRBV12-4 and TRBJ1-2; D remains ambiguous. The CDR3 consists of 11 residues. Trimming took off 10 bases at V and 4 bases at J, with 10 bases between the two ends.

The rearrangement joins TRBV7-9 to TRBJ2-3; 8 bases match TRBD1. V was clipped by 5 bases and J by 6 bases; unmatched bases: 10. Germline V gives CDR1 SEHNR, CDR2 FQNEAQ (reference sequence). CDR3 size: 15 residues. The CDR3 sequence: CASSQGTGGVDTQYF. In DNA form, the CDR3 reads TGTGCCAGCAGCCAGGGTACAGGGGGAGTTGATACGCAGTATTTT.

V is TRBV11-3 and J is TRBJ1-2, with 7 positions matching TRBD1. V lost 2 bases to trimming and J lost 6 bases; unmatched junction nucleotides: 6. Germline V gene data show CDR1 as SGHNT and CDR2 as YENEEA. The length of the CDR3 is 14 residues. CDR3 residues: CASSLYRDRDGYTF. As DNA, the CDR3 is TGTGCCAGCAGCTTATATCGAGACAGGGATGGCTACACCTTC.

The chain has TRBV5-5 and TRBJ1-6; the D gene is possibly TRBD1 (6 bases). The CDR3 is 14 amino acids. Germline CDR1 reads SGHKS; CDR2 reads YYEKEE (reference sequence). V lost 2 bases and J 6 bases, leaving 9 bases between the germline ends. The CDR3 spells CASSFTGFNSPLHF. CDR3 coding DNA: TGTGCCAGCAGCTTTACAGGGTTTAATTCACCCCTCCACTTT.

The CDR3 nucleotides read TGTGCCAGCAAAACGACAGGGAACACACACAATGAGCAGTTCTTC. This translates into CASKTTGNTHNEQFF. The V and J genes are TRBV27 and TRBJ2-1, with 7 bases fitting TRBD1. Germline V gene lookup returns CDR1 MNHEY and CDR2 SMNVEV (reference sequence). There are 15 residues in the CDR3. With 7 bases clipped from V and 5 bases from J, the junction kept 11 bases outside the gene matches.

About this clone itself: The junction shows a germline mismatch at one end, possibly a read error. The chain joins TRBV7-7 to TRBJ2-1; tentatively, D is TRBD1 or TRBD2 (8 bases each). Germline V gene data show CDR1 as SSHAT and CDR2 as FNYEAQ (reference sequence). The CDR3 loop spans 16 amino acids. The CDR3 sequence: CASSLAGQDGYNEQFF. In DNA, the CDR3 is TGTGCTAGCAGCTTAGCGGGACAGGATGGGTACAATGAGCAGTTCTTC.

The J gene is TRBJ2-3, the V gene TRBV9, with 8 nucleotides matching TRBD1. The V segment lost 0 bases and the J segment 5 bases; nucleotides outside the gene matches: 2. The CDR3 covers 14 residues. Per the germline V gene, CDR1 is SGDLS and CDR2 is YYNGEE. CDR3 region: CASSVARGRDTQYF. Written as DNA, the CDR3 is TGTGCCAGCAGCGTAGCCAGGGGGCGAGATACGCAGTATTTT.

This sequence joins TRBV21-1 and TRBJ1-1; TRBD1 reflects the table's D call only, with no check against the DNA. TRBV21-1 is classified as a pseudogene. This CDR3 has 11 amino acids. The CDR3 DNA sequence: TGTGCCATCAGCGGGGCCACTGAAGCTTTCTTT. Translated: CAISGATEAFF.

This clone is a singleton in its sample. This rearrangement joins TRBV7-2 to TRBJ1-5, with D possibly TRBD1 on 5 matching bases. CDR1 and CDR2 (germline): SGHTA, FQGNSA. The CDR3 is 15 amino acids. Deletions cut 1 base from V and 9 bases from J, with 16 bases between. Here the CDR3 reads CASSLGRGSQGPQHF. DNA for the CDR3: TGTGCCAGCAGCTTAGGTCGGGGGTCGCAAGGGCCCCAGCATTTT.

The rearrangement uses TRBV19 and TRBJ2-7; TRBD2 matches 7 bases. The CDR3 consists of 17 residues. Germline assignment: CDR1 LNHDA and CDR2 SQIVND (reference sequence). V lost 1 base to trimming and J lost 0 bases; unmatched junction nucleotides: 9. The CDR3 loop reads CASSIVPGGGISYEQYF. In DNA form, the CDR3 reads TGTGCCAGTAGTATAGTCCCCGGGGGAGGGATCTCCTACGAGCAGTACTTC. Full variable domain (outside the CDR3, taken from reference TRBV19 and TRBJ2-7): DGGITQSPKYLFRKEGQNVTLSCEQNLNHDAMYWYRQDPGQGLRLIYYSQIVNDFQKGDIAEGYSVSREKKESFPLTVTSAQKNPTAFYLCASSIVPGGGISYEQYFGPGTRLTVT.

The V gene is TRBV3-1 (or the pseudogene TRBV3-2), the J gene TRBJ2-4; D may be TRBD2 (6 bases). Germline V gives CDR1 LGHDT, CDR2 YNNKEL (reference sequence). The CDR3 contains 12 residues. Between the trimmed V and J ends, which lost 3 bases and 13 bases, there was a span of 13 bases. CDR3 sequence (DNA): TGTGCCAGCAGCCACACCGGGACTTTACAGTACTTC. Its protein is CASSHTGTLQYF.

This rearrangement joins TRBV21-1 to TRBJ1-4. TRBV21-1 counts as a pseudogene. The CDR3 totals 16 residues. DNA of the CDR3: TGTGCCAGCAGCCCCCAGATCCGGGTATGGAATGAAAAACTGTTTTTT. Amino acid sequence: CASSPQIRVWNEKLFF.

This chain connects TRBV3-1 (or the pseudogene TRBV3-2) to TRBJ2-1; possibly TRBD1 for D (6 bases). This CDR3 spans 17 amino acids. The V gene's germline CDR1 is LGHDT and CDR2 YNNKEL (reference sequence). V dropped 1 base and J dropped 0 bases, with 13 bases sitting between them. The DNA of the CDR3 is TGTGCCAGCAGCCAAGGAAGGCAGGGGATCTCCTACAATGAGCAGTTCTTC. This encodes CASSQGRQGISYNEQFF.

This chain uses TRBV2 with TRBJ1-5; 7 bases fit TRBD1. This CDR3 comprises 15 residues. V gave up 0 bases and J gave up 6 bases; unmatched junction bases: 5. Germline loops: CDR1 SNHLY, CDR2 FYNNEI. In DNA form, the CDR3 reads TGTGCCAGCAGTGAAGCACCAGGGGGTGGTCAGCCCCAGCATTTT. Its protein is CASSEAPGGGQPQHF.

In this sample, this clone turned up once. This chain joins TRBV7-2 and TRBJ2-6, with 11 bases aligning to TRBD1. This CDR3 region has 18 residues. V shed 4 bases and J 2 bases; nucleotides not matched to a gene: 7. Germline V gene data show CDR1 as SGHTA and CDR2 as FQGNSA. The DNA of the CDR3 is TGTGCCAGCAGCTGGGATGGGACAGGGGGAACTGGGGCCAACGTCCTGACTTTC. This translates into CASSWDGTGGTGANVLTF.

The chain has TRBV27 and TRBJ2-1; 8 nucleotides match TRBD2. CDR3 length: 14 amino acids. CDR1 is MNHEY, CDR2 SMNVEV, per germline (reference sequence). The V and J ends lost 5 bases and 6 bases, in that order; junction bases with no gene match: 6. The CDR3 region is CASSQAGAGNEQFF. In DNA, the CDR3 is TGTGCCAGCAGTCAAGCGGGGGCTGGCAATGAGCAGTTCTTC.

This clone appeared a single time. This chain connects TRBV30 to TRBJ2-3, with TRBD2 identical over 9 bases. Germline assignment: CDR1 GTSNPN and CDR2 SVGIG (reference sequence). The CDR3 consists of 14 residues. The trim removed 2 bases at V and 5 bases at J, leaving 5 bases unmatched. The CDR3 DNA reads TGTGCCTGGAGTCTAGCGGGGTCCCGAGATACGCAGTATTTT. Its protein product is CAWSLAGSRDTQYF.

The chain links TRBV28 to TRBJ1-6; D unresolved. This CDR3 comprises 14 residues. Germline CDR1 is MDHEN and CDR2 is SYDVKM. V lost 9 bases to trimming and J lost 2 bases, with 11 bases between them. The CDR3 reads CASGRAPYNSPLHF. DNA of the CDR3: TGTGCCAGTGGGAGGGCGCCCTATAATTCACCCCTCCACTTT.

This chain uses TRBV4-1 with TRBJ2-1; D is uncertain. There are 13 residues in the CDR3. Per germline, CDR1 MGHRA and CDR2 YSYEKL. V was shortened by 1 base and J by 9 bases, with 10 bases between the two germline ends. CDR3 DNA: TGCGCCAGCAGCCAAGGCGACACCGCTGAGCAGTTCTTC. This gives the protein CASSQGDTAEQFF.